These T cell receptor beta chains were read from a single sample in a study of neurological immune-mediated disorders. TCRdb passed the 5' RACE reads through MiXCR, listing each CDR3 protein once. The table records tens of thousands of distinct CDR3 sequences, about 14% of them present only once. The specimen sequenced was PBMCs. Receptors were obtained from a man aged 25-40 years in good health. CDR3s include the opening cysteine and the closing phenylalanine or tryptophan. The D gene is left open where the match is weak. A row's size may be missing; if present it is once, few, many or a size class.

d_call: TRBD2; j_call: TRBJ2-1; clone_size: NA; v_call: TRBV29-1; cdr3_nt: TGCAGCGTTAACCCTAGCGGGATAGGGAATGAGCAGTTCTTC; cdr3_aa: CSVNPSGIGNEQFF
d_call: NA; j_call: TRBJ1-1; clone_size: many; v_call: TRBV21-1; cdr3_nt: TGTGCCAGCAGCAAAGATTCTACAGCTTTCTTT; cdr3_aa: CASSKDSTAFF
d_call: TRBD1; j_call: TRBJ1-6; clone_size: NA; v_call: TRBV7-2; cdr3_nt: TGTGCCAGCAGCTTATCGGGGAGGGGGCGGGATAATTCACCCCTCCACTTT; cdr3_aa: CASSLSGRGRDNSPLHF
d_call: NA; j_call: TRBJ1-1; clone_size: NA; v_call: TRBV7-3; cdr3_nt: TGTGCCAGCAGCATCCATGGACAGTTTGAAGCTTTCTTT; cdr3_aa: CASSIHGQFEAFF
d_call: NA; j_call: TRBJ2-1; clone_size: NA; v_call: TRBV28; cdr3_nt: TGTGCCAGTAGTTCCATGACCGGTAAGAGGGCTTACGAGCAGTTCTTC; cdr3_aa: CASSSMTGKRAYEQFF
d_call: NA; j_call: TRBJ2-1; clone_size: many; v_call: TRBV29-1; cdr3_nt: TGCAGCGTGGGGGGGGGGACAGTTTCTAGCGGCAATGAGCAGTTCTTC; cdr3_aa: CSVGGGTVSSGNEQFF
d_call: NA; j_call: TRBJ2-1; clone_size: NA; v_call: TRBV7-3; cdr3_nt: TGTGCCAGCAGCCCAAAACCCCTCGGTTGGGGGAGCTCCTACAATGAGCAGTTCTTC; cdr3_aa: CASSPKPLGWGSSYNEQFF
d_call: TRBD1; j_call: TRBJ1-5; clone_size: many; v_call: TRBV4-2; cdr3_nt: TGTGCCAGCAGCCAGGATCCGGGACAGGGGGGTCAGCCCCAGCATTTT; cdr3_aa: CASSQDPGQGGQPQHF
d_call: TRBD2; j_call: TRBJ2-3; clone_size: many; v_call: TRBV7-8; cdr3_nt: TGTGCCAGCATCTTAAATCCGGGACTAGCGGGGGGCATTACAGATACGCAGTATTTT; cdr3_aa: CASILNPGLAGGITDTQYF
d_call: TRBD2; j_call: TRBJ2-5; clone_size: few; v_call: TRBV2; cdr3_nt: TGTGCCAGCAGTGAAACGGTCAGGGAGGGCCTCTCCGCGCAAGAGACCCAGTACTTC; cdr3_aa: CASSETVREGLSAQETQYF
d_call: TRBD1; j_call: TRBJ2-5; clone_size: many; v_call: TRBV6-2/TRBV6-3; cdr3_nt: TGTGCCAGCAGTTACTCGGGGACAGTGGGGGAGACCCAGTACTTC; cdr3_aa: CASSYSGTVGETQYF
d_call: NA; j_call: TRBJ2-3; clone_size: few; v_call: TRBV5-1; cdr3_nt: TGCGCCAGCAGCTCCCGCCAGGGGCGAACAGATACGCAGTATTTT; cdr3_aa: CASSSRQGRTDTQYF
d_call: NA; j_call: TRBJ2-3; clone_size: many; v_call: TRBV5-1; cdr3_nt: TGCGCCAGCAGCTTGGATCAGCCTAGCACAGATACGCAGTATTTT; cdr3_aa: CASSLDQPSTDTQYF
d_call: NA; j_call: TRBJ1-6; clone_size: many; v_call: TRBV5-1; cdr3_nt: TGCGCCAGCAGCTTGGGGGGAGGGCCGAGCTCCTATAATTCACCCCTCCACTTT; cdr3_aa: CASSLGGGPSSYNSPLHF
d_call: TRBD2; j_call: TRBJ2-7; clone_size: many; v_call: TRBV20-1; cdr3_nt: TGCAGTGCGCGGACTAGCGGGAGTGGTGTAGGGGAGCAGTACTTC; cdr3_aa: CSARTSGSGVGEQYF
d_call: TRBD2; j_call: TRBJ2-7; clone_size: many; v_call: TRBV4-1; cdr3_nt: TGCGCCAGCAGCCAATCAGCGGGGGTTGACTACGAGCAGTACTTC; cdr3_aa: CASSQSAGVDYEQYF
d_call: NA; j_call: TRBJ2-1; clone_size: many; v_call: TRBV10-3; cdr3_nt: TGTGCCATCCGAGGTGAGGGAAGGGAGCAGTTCTTC; cdr3_aa: CAIRGEGREQFF
d_call: NA; j_call: TRBJ2-1; clone_size: NA; v_call: TRBV14; cdr3_nt: TGTGACAGCAGCCAGGACTTTTATAATGAGCAGTTCTTC; cdr3_aa: CDSSQDFYNEQFF
d_call: TRBD1; j_call: TRBJ2-3; clone_size: many; v_call: TRBV5-1; cdr3_nt: TGCGCCAGCAGCTTGGTTGGGACAGGGGGCTACGCAGATACGCAGTATTTT; cdr3_aa: CASSLVGTGGYADTQYF
d_call: TRBD2; j_call: TRBJ2-3; clone_size: many; v_call: TRBV11-2; cdr3_nt: TGTGCCAGCAGCCTCCGGACTAGGCCCGTTTCGGATACGCAGTATTTT; cdr3_aa: CASSLRTRPVSDTQYF
d_call: NA; j_call: TRBJ2-7; clone_size: many; v_call: TRBV28; cdr3_nt: TGTGCCAGCAGTCTAACAGGGACCTACGAGCAGTACTTC; cdr3_aa: CASSLTGTYEQYF
d_call: NA; j_call: TRBJ2-5; clone_size: many; v_call: TRBV12-3/TRBV12-4; cdr3_nt: TGTGCCAGCAGTAGGGACGTCCAAGAGACCCAGTACTTC; cdr3_aa: CASSRDVQETQYF
d_call: NA; j_call: TRBJ2-7; clone_size: NA; v_call: TRBV5-1; cdr3_nt: TGCGCCAGCAGCTCTAGGGACGGCTCCGTGGAGCAGTACTTC; cdr3_aa: CASSSRDGSVEQYF
d_call: NA; j_call: TRBJ1-1; clone_size: many; v_call: TRBV29-1; cdr3_nt: TGCAGCGTGGTAGTGAACACTGAAGCTTTCTTT; cdr3_aa: CSVVVNTEAFF
d_call: NA; j_call: TRBJ1-2; clone_size: many; v_call: TRBV15; cdr3_nt: TGTGCCACCAGCAGAGATAGTGAAGACGGAGGCTACACCTTC; cdr3_aa: CATSRDSEDGGYTF
d_call: NA; j_call: TRBJ2-7; clone_size: many; v_call: TRBV24-1; cdr3_nt: TGTGCCACCAGTGACCCCGGTAGCTACGAGCAGTACTTC; cdr3_aa: CATSDPGSYEQYF
d_call: NA; j_call: TRBJ2-7; clone_size: many; v_call: TRBV5-4; cdr3_nt: TGTGCCAGCAGCTTGGAGGTCGTTCCCTACGAGCAGTACTTC; cdr3_aa: CASSLEVVPYEQYF
d_call: NA; j_call: TRBJ1-2; clone_size: many; v_call: TRBV7-3; cdr3_nt: TGTGCCAGCAGCAGGGGGGGCGGCTATGGCTACACCTTC; cdr3_aa: CASSRGGGYGYTF